This TCR beta chain derives from a study of OX40 agonist ivuxolimab in advanced cancers. The overall study: Patients with hepatocellular carcinoma, melanoma, renal cell or head and neck cancer made up the dose-escalation patients. Age averaged about 62 years (range about 23 to 80), and about 86% were male. Points from the study as a whole: Partial responders at 0.1-3.0 mg/kg showed near-lowest clonal expansion. The average count of expanded clones was higher among CD8+ T cells than among CD4+.

Using immunoSEQ multiplex PCR, the repertoire was profiled, and TCRdb retains in-frame clones only, with some absent. Of about 42,000 clones listed, 70% to 90% are singletons. With respect to this clone: Its antigen is undetermined.

This CDR3 region has 14 residues. The sequence was obtained from an adult with an advanced solid tumor such as melanoma, head and neck, liver or kidney cancer. The chain employs TRBV1 and TRBJ1-5. TRBV1 is a recognized pseudogene. Specimen: CD4+ or CD8+ T cells sorted from blood, collected in a trial of the OX40 agonist ivuxolimab. In DNA form, the CDR3 reads TGCACCAGCAACCAATCGGGGGGGAATCAGCCCCAGCATTTT. It yields the protein CTSNQSGGNQPQHF.